This section outlines one TCR beta chain sequence together with its context. Sequenced by immunoSEQ multiplex PCR; TCRdb stores in-frame clones only, minus some. The sample consists of some 96,000 clones, about 86% of them appearing once. This sample was taken from a study of OX40 agonist ivuxolimab in advanced cancers. Trimming left V 3 bases short and J 4 bases short, with 13 bases between. The CDR3 contains 15 residues. Germline CDR1 LNHDA, CDR2 SQIVND (reference sequence). The TCR comes from an adult with an advanced solid tumor such as melanoma, head and neck, liver or kidney cancer. Material: CD4+ or CD8+ T cells sorted from blood, obtained in a trial of the OX40 agonist ivuxolimab. The genes are TRBV19 and TRBJ2-1; tentatively, D is TRBD1 (5 bases). The CDR3 DNA reads TGTGCCAGTAGTATGGGCCAGGGAATATACAATGAGCAGTTCTTC. This gives the protein CASSMGQGIYNEQFF.